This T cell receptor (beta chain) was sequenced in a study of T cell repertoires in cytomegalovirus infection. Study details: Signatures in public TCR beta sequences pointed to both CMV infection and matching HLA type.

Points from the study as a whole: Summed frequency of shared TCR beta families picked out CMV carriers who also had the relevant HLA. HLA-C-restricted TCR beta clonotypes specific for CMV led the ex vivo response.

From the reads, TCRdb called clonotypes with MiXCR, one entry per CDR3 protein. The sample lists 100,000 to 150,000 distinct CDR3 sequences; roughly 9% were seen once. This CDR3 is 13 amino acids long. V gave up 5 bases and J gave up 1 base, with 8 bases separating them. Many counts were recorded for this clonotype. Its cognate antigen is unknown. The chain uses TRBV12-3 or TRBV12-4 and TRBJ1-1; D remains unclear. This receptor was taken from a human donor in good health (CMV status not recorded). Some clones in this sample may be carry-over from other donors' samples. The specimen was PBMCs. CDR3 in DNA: TGTGCCAGCAGTCCCGGCTGGAACACTGAAGCTTTCTTT. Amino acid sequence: CASSPGWNTEAFF.